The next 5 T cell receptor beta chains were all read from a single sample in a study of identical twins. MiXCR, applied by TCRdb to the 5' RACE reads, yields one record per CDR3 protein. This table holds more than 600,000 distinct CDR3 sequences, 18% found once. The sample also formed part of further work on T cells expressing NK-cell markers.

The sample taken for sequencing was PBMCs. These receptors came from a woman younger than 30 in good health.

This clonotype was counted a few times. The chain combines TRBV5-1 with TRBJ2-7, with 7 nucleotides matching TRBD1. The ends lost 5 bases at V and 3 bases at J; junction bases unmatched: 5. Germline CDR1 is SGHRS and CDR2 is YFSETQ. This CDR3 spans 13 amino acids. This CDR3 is CASRLTGNYEQYF. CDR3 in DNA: TGCGCCAGCAGGTTGACAGGGAACTACGAGCAGTACTTC. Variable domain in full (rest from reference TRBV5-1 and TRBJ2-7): KAGVTQTPRYLIKTRGQQVTLSCSPISGHRSVSWYQQTPGQGLQFLFEYFSETQRNKGNFPGRFSGRQFSNSRSEMNVSTLELGDSALYLCASRLTGNYEQYFGPGTRLTVT.

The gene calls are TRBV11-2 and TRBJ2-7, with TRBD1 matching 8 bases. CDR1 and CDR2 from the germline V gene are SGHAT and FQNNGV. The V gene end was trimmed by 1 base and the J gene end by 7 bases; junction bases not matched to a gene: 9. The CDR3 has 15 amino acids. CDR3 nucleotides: TGTGCCAGCAGCTTAGGCGGGACAGGAGTAGGTGAGCAGTACTTC. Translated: CASSLGGTGVGEQYF.

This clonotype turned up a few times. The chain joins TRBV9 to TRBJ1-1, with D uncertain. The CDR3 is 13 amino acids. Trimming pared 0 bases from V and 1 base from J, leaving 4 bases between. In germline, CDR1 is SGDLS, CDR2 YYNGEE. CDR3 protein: CASSVGKNTEAFF. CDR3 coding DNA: TGTGCCAGCAGCGTAGGAAAGAACACTGAAGCTTTCTTT.

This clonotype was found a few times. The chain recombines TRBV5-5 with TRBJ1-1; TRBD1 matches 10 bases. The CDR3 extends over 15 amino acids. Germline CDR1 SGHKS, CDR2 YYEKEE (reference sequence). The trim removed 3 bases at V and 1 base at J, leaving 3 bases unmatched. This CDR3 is CASSWDRGENTEAFF. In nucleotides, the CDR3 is TGTGCCAGCAGCTGGGACAGGGGAGAGAACACTGAAGCTTTCTTT.

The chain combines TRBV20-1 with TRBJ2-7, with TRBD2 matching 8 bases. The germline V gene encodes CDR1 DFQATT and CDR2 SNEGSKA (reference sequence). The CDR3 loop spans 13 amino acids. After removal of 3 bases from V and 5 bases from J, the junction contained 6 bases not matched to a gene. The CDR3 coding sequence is TGCAGTGCTAGGAGAGCGGGAGTCAACGAGCAGTACTTC. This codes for CSARRAGVNEQYF.